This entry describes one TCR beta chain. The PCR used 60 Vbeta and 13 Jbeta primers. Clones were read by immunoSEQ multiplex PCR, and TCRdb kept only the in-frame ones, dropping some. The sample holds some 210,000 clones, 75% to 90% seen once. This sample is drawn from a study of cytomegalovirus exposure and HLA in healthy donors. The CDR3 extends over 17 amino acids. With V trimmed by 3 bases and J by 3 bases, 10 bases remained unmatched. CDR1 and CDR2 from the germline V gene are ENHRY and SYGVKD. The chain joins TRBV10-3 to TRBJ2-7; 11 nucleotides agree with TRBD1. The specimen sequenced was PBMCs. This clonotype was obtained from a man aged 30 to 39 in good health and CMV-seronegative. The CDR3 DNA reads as TGTGCCATCAGTGATCCCCTGAGGACAGGGGGCGGCTACGAGCAGTACTTC. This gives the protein CAISDPLRTGGGYEQYF.